What follows are 29 T cell receptor beta chains derived from one specimen sequenced in a study of blood T cell repertoires in COVID-19. Repertoires were generated with immunoSEQ multiplex PCR, while TCRdb's copy carries only in-frame clones and drops some. This sample yields 110,000 to 150,000 clones, of which about 76% are seen a single time; 8.2% belongs to the top ten. Sequenced sample: peripheral blood. All receptors come from a human donor in a cohort sampled during active COVID-19.

The V and J genes are TRBV4-3 and TRBJ2-7; the match to TRBD2 covers 9 bases. This CDR3 spans 15 amino acids. Germline trimming cut 6 bases from V and 3 bases from J; bases unmatched to any gene: 9. The germline V gene has CDR1 LGHNA and CDR2 YSLEER. The CDR3 DNA reads as TGCGCCAGCAGTAAAAGGGCGGGAGGGAACTACGAGCAGTACTTC. Amino acid sequence: CASSKRAGGNYEQYF.

V is TRBV5-1 and J is TRBJ2-5, with 8 bases lining up with TRBD1. Germline V lookup: CDR1 SGHRS, CDR2 YFSETQ. The V and J ends lost 4 bases and 1 base, in that order; junction bases with no gene match: 6. The CDR3 runs 15 residues. The CDR3 region is CASSENTGGQETQYF. The CDR3 DNA sequence: TGCGCCAGCAGCGAGAATACAGGGGGCCAAGAGACCCAGTACTTC.

The V call is TRBV5-1, the J call TRBJ2-7, with D tentatively TRBD1 (6 bases). CDR1 is SGHRS, CDR2 YFSETQ, per germline. The CDR3 sequence is 13 residues long. The V and J ends lost 5 bases and 0 bases respectively, with 9 bases between them. CDR3 loop: CASRRDTSYEQYF. The CDR3 DNA reads TGCGCCAGCAGAAGGGACACCTCCTACGAGCAGTACTTC.

The chain employs TRBV5-1 and TRBJ2-7; TRBD1 matches 12 bases. J was trimmed by 5 bases and V by 4 bases; bases with no gene match: 7. The CDR3 has 15 residues. The germline CDR1 and CDR2 sequences are SGHRS and YFSETQ. The CDR3 protein is CASSLGQGAQNEQYF. CDR3 DNA sequence: TGCGCCAGCAGCCTGGGACAGGGGGCCCAGAACGAGCAGTACTTC.

The chain has TRBV28 and TRBJ1-1; D might be TRBD1 (5 bases). CDR1 MDHEN and CDR2 SYDVKM come from the germline V gene. Trimming shortened V by 2 bases and J by 0 bases, and 25 bases separated the two germline ends. The CDR3 covers 20 residues. CDR3 DNA sequence: TGTGCCAGCAGTTTAGCGGTCGGAGGAGAAGGTCCGGGGGTGAACACTGAAGCTTTCTTT. Translation: CASSLAVGGEGPGVNTEAFF.

The rearrangement uses TRBV7-9 and TRBJ1-1, with 8 bases identical to TRBD1. The germline V gene encodes CDR1 SEHNR and CDR2 FQNEAQ (reference sequence). With V trimmed by 5 bases and J by 8 bases, 10 bases remained unmatched. The CDR3 runs to 14 residues. The CDR3 here is CASSHTGGVNEAFF. The CDR3 region has the DNA TGTGCCAGCAGCCATACAGGGGGGGTAAACGAAGCTTTCTTT. Combining the CDR3 with reference TRBV7-9 and TRBJ1-1 gives the whole variable domain DTGVSQNPRHKITKRGQNVTFRCDPISEHNRLYWYRQTLGQGPEFLTYFQNEAQLEKSRLLSDRFSAERPKGSFSTLEIQRTEQGDSAMYLCASSHTGGVNEAFFGQGTRLTVV.

The gene calls are TRBV4-2 and TRBJ2-7; D is unresolved. Trimming took off 0 bases at V and 6 bases at J, with 12 bases between the two ends. The CDR3 totals 14 residues. The germline V gene has CDR1 LGHNA and CDR2 YNFKEQ. DNA for the CDR3: TGTGCCAGCAGCCAAGAGGTACAGCTGGGCGAGCAGTACTTC. Translating it yields CASSQEVQLGEQYF.

The chain recombines TRBV6-5 with TRBJ1-6; D remains ambiguous. CDR1 and CDR2 from the germline V gene are MNHEY and SVGAGI. CDR3 length: 15 residues. Trimming removed 0 bases at V and 9 bases at J, with 12 bases between. The CDR3 DNA follows: TGTGCCAGCAGTTACTCTAGACCGGAGGGTTCACCCCTCCACTTT. Its protein product is CASSYSRPEGSPLHF.

The gene calls are TRBV7-2 and TRBJ2-7, with 10 bases identical to TRBD1. Trimming at V came to 0 bases and at J to 1 base, leaving 3 bases not matched to a gene. The CDR3 extends over 16 amino acids. Germline V gene data show CDR1 as SGHTA and CDR2 as FQGNSA. CDR3 nucleotide sequence: TGTGCCAGCAGCTTAGCGCTGGGACAGGGGTCCTACGAGCAGTACTTC. It is translated as CASSLALGQGSYEQYF.

This chain joins TRBV3-1 (or the pseudogene TRBV3-2) and TRBJ1-6; TRBD1 might be the D (5 bases). CDR1 and CDR2 (germline): LGHDT, YNNKEL (reference sequence). Between the trimmed V and J ends, which lost 8 bases and 4 bases, there was a span of 6 bases. The length of the CDR3 is 12 residues. CDR3 nucleotide sequence: TGTGCCAGCGGGGGGTATAATTCACCCCTCCACTTT. This translates into CASGGYNSPLHF.

The chain is built from TRBV7-2 and TRBJ1-5, with TRBD1 identical over 7 bases. Trimming at V came to 1 base and at J to 6 bases, leaving 6 bases not matched to a gene. CDR3 length: 15 amino acids. From germline, CDR1 is SGHTA and CDR2 FQGNSA. The DNA for the CDR3 is TGTGCCAGCAGCTTAGAGGGGGCACTTCTTCAGCCCCAGCATTTT. Protein: CASSLEGALLQPQHF.

This clone has just a few counts. The chain is built from TRBV7-2 and TRBJ2-7; maybe TRBD1 (6 bases). The ends were cut back, 6 bases at V and 3 bases at J, with 15 bases in the middle. The CDR3 covers 14 residues. Germline loops: CDR1 SGHTA, CDR2 FQGNSA. The CDR3: CASRETGTGYEQYF. The CDR3, as DNA: TGTGCCAGCAGAGAAACAGGGACGGGCTACGAGCAGTACTTC. The full variable domain, rest sourced from reference TRBV7-2 and TRBJ2-7, is GAGVSQSPSNKVTEKGKDVELRCDPISGHTALYWYRQSLGQGLEFLIYFQGNSAPDKSGLPSDRFSAERTGGSVSTLTIQRTQQEDSAVYLCASRETGTGYEQYFGPGTRLTVT.

V gene TRBV18 combines with J gene TRBJ2-7, with a weak D call TRBD2 (6 bases). Germline V gives CDR1 KGHSH, CDR2 LQKENI. V was shortened by 2 bases and J by 0 bases, with 14 bases between the two germline ends. The CDR3 length is 16 residues. CDR3 region: CASSPFGDFPSYEQYF. The DNA for the CDR3 is TGTGCCAGCTCACCATTCGGGGACTTCCCCTCCTACGAGCAGTACTTC.

CDR3 DNA: TGTGCCAGCAGCCAAGGCAGGGGGCAATACTACGAGCAGTACTTC. Amino acid sequence: CASSQGRGQYYEQYF. This rearrangement joins TRBV14 to TRBJ2-7; 8 nucleotides align to TRBD1. This CDR3 comprises 15 residues. The V gene's germline CDR1 is SGHDN and CDR2 FVKESK. With 1 base clipped from V and 3 bases from J, the junction kept 5 bases outside the gene matches.

V is TRBV6-1 and J is TRBJ2-1; 8 bases are a match to TRBD2. With V trimmed by 2 bases and J by 4 bases, 4 bases remained unmatched. This CDR3 contains 15 residues. CDR1 MNHNS and CDR2 SASEGT come from the germline V gene. In DNA form, the CDR3 reads TGTGCCAGCAGTGAATTACTAGCGGCGTACAATGAGCAGTTCTTC. Encoded protein: CASSELLAAYNEQFF.

The J gene is TRBJ2-7, the V gene TRBV7-2, with 9 bases that match TRBD2. Germline V gives CDR1 SGHTA, CDR2 FQGNSA. This CDR3 is built from 16 residues. The J segment lost 3 bases and the V segment lost 7 bases, leaving 13 bases of the junction unmatched. The DNA for the CDR3 is TGTGCCAGCACCAAGTCCCCGACTAGCGGAATCTACGAGCAGTACTTC. It is translated as CASTKSPTSGIYEQYF.

The chain recombines TRBV7-9 with TRBJ1-3; 8 bases agree with TRBD1. Germline trimming cut 5 bases from V and 0 bases from J; bases unmatched to any gene: 9. The CDR3 is made up of 17 amino acids. CDR1 is SEHNR and CDR2 is FQNEAQ in the germline V gene (reference sequence). Written as DNA, the CDR3 is TGTGCCAGCAGCGGAGCCGGGACAGGAGACTCTGGAAACACCATATATTTT. The encoded protein is CASSGAGTGDSGNTIYF. Together with reference TRBV7-9 and TRBJ1-3, the CDR3 gives the full variable domain: DTGVSQNPRHKITKRGQNVTFRCDPISEHNRLYWYRQTLGQGPEFLTYFQNEAQLEKSRLLSDRFSAERPKGSFSTLEIQRTEQGDSAMYLCASSGAGTGDSGNTIYFGEGSWLTVV.

V and J are TRBV5-1 and TRBJ2-7, with 11 bases that match TRBD1. This CDR3 contains 16 residues. In germline, CDR1 is SGHRS, CDR2 YFSETQ. The ends lost 4 bases at V and 4 bases at J; junction bases unmatched: 10. CDR3 amino acids: CASSAPVDRGQYEQYF. Written as DNA, the CDR3 is TGCGCCAGCAGCGCACCAGTGGACAGGGGGCAATACGAGCAGTACTTC.

V is TRBV27 and J is TRBJ2-7; D call uncertain. CDR1 is MNHEY, CDR2 SMNVEV, per germline (reference sequence). V gave up 0 bases and J gave up 2 bases, with 5 bases separating them. The CDR3 extends over 13 amino acids. The CDR3 reads CASSLSGPYEQYF. The CDR3 region has the DNA TGTGCCAGCAGTTTATCGGGCCCCTACGAGCAGTACTTC.

The V call is TRBV19, the J call TRBJ1-4, with 7 bases identical to TRBD1. There are 14 residues in the CDR3. Trimming removed 6 bases from V and 8 bases from J; junction bases left unmatched: 9. Germline lookup yields CDR1 LNHDA and CDR2 SQIVND (reference sequence). The CDR3 nucleotides read TGTGCCAGTAGCAACAGGGGCGGGGGGGAAAAACTGTTTTTT. This sequence encodes CASSNRGGGEKLFF.

V gene TRBV18 combines with J gene TRBJ2-1; D is possibly TRBD1 (6 bases). The ends were cut back, 3 bases at V and 3 bases at J, with 12 bases in the middle. Germline CDR1 reads KGHSH; CDR2 reads LQKENI. The CDR3 covers 15 residues. CDR3 region: CASSPRDTFYNEQFF. CDR3 coding DNA: TGTGCCAGCTCACCCCGGGACACATTCTACAATGAGCAGTTCTTC.

The V call is TRBV28, the J call TRBJ1-1; TRBD1 might be the D (6 bases). V shed 3 bases and J shed 3 bases, with 14 bases lying between them. The CDR3 has 15 residues. CDR1 is MDHEN, CDR2 SYDVKM, per germline. CDR3 DNA sequence: TGTGCCAGCAGTTTTTCGCAGGGGCAGGACACTGAAGCTTTCTTT. It encodes CASSFSQGQDTEAFF.

This sequence joins TRBV4-2 and TRBJ2-7; 13 nucleotides line up with TRBD2. The CDR3 consists of 19 residues. From germline, CDR1 is LGHNA and CDR2 YNFKEQ. Unmatched junction bases numbered 11, after V lost 1 base and J lost 2 bases. The CDR3 loop is CASSQVLRTSGSPAYEQYF. The CDR3 DNA is TGTGCCAGCAGCCAAGTTCTTCGGACTAGCGGGAGTCCCGCCTACGAGCAGTACTTC.

CDR3 amino acids: CASRGSPGEAFF. The CDR3 coding sequence is TGTGCCAGCAGGGGCAGTCCGGGGGAAGCTTTCTTT. The chain employs TRBV6-5 and TRBJ1-1; D is undetermined. This CDR3 is built from 12 residues. The germline V gene encodes CDR1 MNHEY and CDR2 SVGAGI. V lost 6 bases to trimming and J lost 8 bases, with 13 bases between them.

The chain recombines TRBV6-5 with TRBJ2-2; maybe TRBD2 (6 bases). The CDR3 runs 14 residues. Trimming stripped 4 bases from V and 1 base from J, with 7 bases between. Germline V lookup: CDR1 MNHEY, CDR2 SVGAGI. CDR3 coding DNA: TGTGCCAGCAGTTCAGCGGGGAACACCGGGGAGCTGTTTTTT. Translation: CASSSAGNTGELFF.

This chain links TRBV7-2 with TRBJ2-7; 11 bases agree with TRBD2. Germline V gene data show CDR1 as SGHTA and CDR2 as FQGNSA. This CDR3 has 18 residues. V lost 5 bases, J lost 5 bases, and 17 bases stayed unmatched. The CDR3 nucleotides are TGTGCCAGCAGCCCCCGTCATCCACTAGCGGGAGTTCTAAACGAGCAGTACTTC. The encoded protein is CASSPRHPLAGVLNEQYF.

This clone was seen a handful of times. The rearrangement uses TRBV7-6 and TRBJ1-6, with 7 nucleotides matching TRBD1. The germline V gene encodes CDR1 SGHVS and CDR2 FNYEAQ. Trimming at V came to 0 bases and at J to 7 bases, leaving 6 bases not matched to a gene. This CDR3 region has 16 residues. The CDR3 nucleotides are TGTGCCAGCAGCTTAGCGGTGGCAGGGGGGAATTCACCCCTCCACTTT. Translation gives CASSLAVAGGNSPLHF.

The chain combines TRBV4-2 with TRBJ2-5, with 11 nucleotides matching TRBD2. V trimming: 4 bases; J trimming: 3 bases; junction bases outside the gene matches: 10. Looked up from germline, CDR1 is LGHNA and CDR2 is YNFKEQ. This CDR3 region has 17 residues. The CDR3 reads CASSLTSTSGMKETQYF. The CDR3, as DNA: TGTGCCAGCAGCCTTACCTCGACTAGCGGGATGAAAGAGACCCAGTACTTC.

The J gene is TRBJ2-3, the V gene TRBV19; D might be TRBD1 (6 bases). The germline V gene has CDR1 LNHDA and CDR2 SQIVND (reference sequence). The CDR3 covers 13 residues. V gave up 9 bases and J gave up 2 bases, with 12 bases separating them. DNA of the CDR3: TGTGCCAGCCACAGGGATAACACAGATACGCAGTATTTT. It yields the protein CASHRDNTDTQYF.